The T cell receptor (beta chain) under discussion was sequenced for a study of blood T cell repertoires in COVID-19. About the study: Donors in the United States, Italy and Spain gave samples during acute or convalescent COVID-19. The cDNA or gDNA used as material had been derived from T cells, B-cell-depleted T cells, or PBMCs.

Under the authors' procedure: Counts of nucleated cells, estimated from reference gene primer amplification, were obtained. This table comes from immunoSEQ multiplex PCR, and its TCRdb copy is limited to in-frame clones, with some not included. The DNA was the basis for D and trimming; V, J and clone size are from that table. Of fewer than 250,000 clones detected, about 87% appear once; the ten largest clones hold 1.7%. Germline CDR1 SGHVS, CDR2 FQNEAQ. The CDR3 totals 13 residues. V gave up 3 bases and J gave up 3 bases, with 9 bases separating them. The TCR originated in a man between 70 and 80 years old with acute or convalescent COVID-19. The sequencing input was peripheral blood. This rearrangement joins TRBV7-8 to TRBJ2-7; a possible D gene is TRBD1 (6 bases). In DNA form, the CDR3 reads TGTGCCAGCAGCTTCCAGGGGTTCTACGAGCAGTACTTC. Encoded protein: CASSFQGFYEQYF. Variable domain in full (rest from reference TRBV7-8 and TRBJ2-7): GAGVSQSPRYKVAKRGQDVALRCDPISGHVSLFWYQQALGQGPEFLTYFQNEAQLDKSGLPSDRFFAERPEGSVSTLKIQRTQQEDSAVYLCASSFQGFYEQYFGPGTRLTVT.